Below are 5 T cell receptor beta chains sequenced from a single sample in a study of spatial heterogeneity in lung cancer. TCRdb called the 5' RACE reads again in MiXCR, with one record for every CDR3 protein. The data hold 50,000 to 75,000 distinct CDR3 sequences, with approximately 6% observed a single time. Time point here: sample taken at primary tumor resection. The specimen comprised PBMCs, sampled at surgery. The source of these receptors is a female donor with early-stage non-small cell lung cancer.

The chain uses TRBV6-5 and TRBJ1-1; D gene uncertain. Germline CDR1 and CDR2: MNHEY and SVGAGI. The CDR3 consists of 11 residues. The V gene lost 7 bases and the J gene lost 4 bases, with 7 bases spanning the gap. The CDR3 nucleotides are TGTGCCAGCATGGCGGTCACTGAAGCTTTCTTT. It codes for CASMAVTEAFF.

This clonotype was picked up many times. The chain carries TRBV28 and TRBJ2-7; TRBD1 might be the D (5 bases). Germline-derived CDR1 and CDR2 are MDHEN and SYDVKM. Trimming removed 6 bases at V and 2 bases at J, with 8 bases between. The CDR3 contains 12 residues. The CDR3 nucleotides are TGTGCCAGCAGACAGACAGCCTACGAGCAGTACTTC. Translating gives CASRQTAYEQYF.

This clonotype has at least ten counts. The chain uses TRBV7-2 and TRBJ2-4; TRBD2 matches 12 bases. Germline-derived CDR1 and CDR2 are SGHTA and FQGNSA. The CDR3 extends over 14 amino acids. J lost 9 bases, V lost 5 bases, and 5 bases had no gene match. The CDR3 sequence is CASSPTSGSGIQYF. DNA for the CDR3: TGTGCCAGCAGCCCGACTAGCGGGAGCGGCATTCAGTACTTC.

The chain links TRBV11-3 to TRBJ2-1, with D hard to call. Germline V gene data show CDR1 as SGHNT and CDR2 as YENEEA. Deletions cut 0 bases from V and 10 bases from J, with 7 bases between. The CDR3 spans 12 residues. The CDR3 DNA reads TGTGCCAGCAGCTTAGATGAGGCAGAGCAGTTCTTC. As protein: CASSLDEAEQFF.

This chain joins TRBV12-1 and TRBJ1-4; the table's D call, TRBD1, was not checked against the DNA. TRBV12-1 is assigned pseudogene status. The length of the CDR3 is 14 residues. CDR3 protein: CASSWNRGLGSGFF. Written as DNA, the CDR3 is TGTGCCAGCAGCTGGAACAGGGGATTGGGCTCAGGGTTTTTT.